A single sample is the source of the 31 T cell receptor beta chains below, sequenced in a study of blood T cell repertoires in COVID-19. Clones were sequenced by immunoSEQ multiplex PCR, and TCRdb holds only the in-frame ones, with some missing. Of over 250,000 clones listed, approximately 85% were seen once; the top ten hold about 11%. The sample was peripheral blood. The receptors shown here come from a woman in her 70s with acute or convalescent COVID-19.

The genes are TRBV10-1 and TRBJ1-2; D is perhaps TRBD1 (6 bases). Germline CDR1 is WNHNN and CDR2 is SYGVQD (reference sequence). Trimming pared 6 bases from V and 3 bases from J, leaving 11 bases between. The CDR3 runs to 13 residues. CDR3 residues: CASSVSGDYGYTF. CDR3 nucleotides: TGCGCCAGCAGCGTTTCAGGGGACTATGGCTACACCTTC.

The chain links TRBV4-2 to TRBJ2-1, with 10 bases fitting TRBD2. Germline loops: CDR1 LGHNA, CDR2 YNFKEQ. V was clipped by 4 bases and J by 5 bases; unmatched bases: 5. The CDR3 extends over 15 amino acids. CDR3 in DNA: TGTGCCAGCAGCCCGCCTACTAGCGGGGACAATGAGCAGTTCTTC. Translating it yields CASSPPTSGDNEQFF.

The chain has TRBV12-2 and TRBJ2-1; the table assigns TRBD1, which was not confirmed against the DNA. TRBV12-2 is shown as a pseudogene. The length of the CDR3 is 18 residues. CDR3 sequence: CASRLAEVTGVPYNEQFF. The DNA of the CDR3 is TGTGCAAGTCGCTTAGCTGAAGTAACAGGCGTCCCCTACAATGAGCAGTTCTTC.

This clone was seen a single time. The chain is built from TRBV6-5 and TRBJ2-7; TRBD1 is a possible D gene (6 bases). The length of the CDR3 is 12 residues. Germline V gives CDR1 MNHEY, CDR2 SVGAGI. The V end was cut by 5 bases, the J end by 5 bases, with 10 bases between. CDR3 loop: CASSQYRDEQYF. CDR3 coding DNA: TGTGCCAGCAGTCAGTACAGGGACGAGCAGTACTTC.

The chain recombines TRBV2 with TRBJ1-6; D might be TRBD1 (6 bases). The ends were cut back, 4 bases at V and 10 bases at J, with 11 bases in the middle. Germline V gene sequence: CDR1 SNHLY, CDR2 FYNNEI. This CDR3 region has 13 residues. This CDR3 reads CASSVQGRSPLHF. CDR3 sequence (DNA): TGTGCCAGCAGTGTACAGGGTAGATCACCCCTCCACTTT.

This CDR3 reads CASSTDRGAYGYTF. The CDR3, as DNA: TGTGCCAGCAGCACGGACAGGGGGGCCTATGGCTACACCTTC. J is TRBJ1-2 and V is TRBV5-6; TRBD1 agrees at 10 bases. CDR1 is SGHDT, CDR2 YYEEEE, per germline. The CDR3 covers 14 residues. The V gene end was trimmed by 4 bases and the J gene end by 4 bases; junction bases not matched to a gene: 4.

This rearrangement joins TRBV5-6 to TRBJ2-1; 7 positions match TRBD2. The CDR3 consists of 12 residues. Germline V CDR1 and CDR2: SGHDT, YYEEEE. V shed 4 bases and J 12 bases; nucleotides not matched to a gene: 7. The CDR3 DNA reads as TGTGCCAGCAGCCGGGAGCCGGGAGGGCAGTTCTTC. It yields the protein CASSREPGGQFF. The full variable domain, with the rest looked up from reference TRBV5-6 and TRBJ2-1, is DAGVTQSPTHLIKTRGQQVTLRCSPKSGHDTVSWYQQALGQGPQFIFQYYEEEERQRGNFPDRFSGHQFPNYSSELNVNALLLGDSALYLCASSREPGGQFFGPGTRLTVL.

J is TRBJ1-5 and V is TRBV5-1, with 8 bases identical to TRBD1. The ends lost 10 bases at V and 11 bases at J; junction bases unmatched: 8. The CDR3 extends over 11 amino acids. Germline values: CDR1 SGHRS, CDR2 YFSETQ. Here the CDR3 reads CAVPGQGAQHF. CDR3 coding DNA: TGCGCCGTCCCCGGACAGGGCGCCCAGCATTTT.

CDR3: CASSQTTVLGSPLHF. The CDR3 DNA follows: TGTGCCAGCAGCCAAACGACAGTACTGGGTTCACCCCTCCACTTT. V is TRBV27 and J is TRBJ1-6; a weak D match, TRBD1 (5 bases). Deletions cut 6 bases from V and 9 bases from J, with 18 bases between. CDR1 and CDR2 from the germline V gene are MNHEY and SMNVEV (reference sequence). The CDR3 consists of 15 residues.

This clone has a single count. The chain recombines TRBV10-2 with TRBJ1-4; no clear D. The V and J ends lost 8 bases and 13 bases respectively, with 5 bases between them. CDR3 size: 8 residues. Per germline, CDR1 WSHSY and CDR2 SAAADI. CDR3 region: CASAGLFF. The DNA for the CDR3 is TGCGCCAGCGCGGGACTGTTTTTT.

This rearrangement joins TRBV7-2 to TRBJ2-1; possible D gene TRBD2, 5 bases. Germline loops: CDR1 SGHTA, CDR2 FQGNSA. V lost 1 base and J 2 bases, leaving 9 bases between the germline ends. This CDR3 has 15 amino acids. The CDR3 spells CASSLGSSPYNEQFF. CDR3 nucleotides: TGTGCCAGCAGCTTAGGGTCTAGCCCCTACAATGAGCAGTTCTTC.

This clone was recorded a few times. The rearrangement links TRBV19 to TRBJ1-5; TRBD1 is a possible D gene (5 bases). The V gene lost 2 bases and the J gene lost 5 bases, with 16 bases spanning the gap. The CDR3 is made up of 16 amino acids. CDR1 is LNHDA and CDR2 is SQIVND in the germline V gene (reference sequence). In nucleotides, the CDR3 is TGTGCCAGTAGTATATCGGAGGGGACCCCCCATCAGCCCCAGCATTTT. Protein product: CASSISEGTPHQPQHF.

The chain joins TRBV2 to TRBJ1-2; no clear D. V shed 3 bases and J shed 4 bases, with 9 bases lying between them. Per germline, CDR1 SNHLY and CDR2 FYNNEI. This CDR3 comprises 13 residues. DNA of the CDR3: TGTGCCAGCAGTGAGAGGGCGGTCTATGGCTACACCTTC. It is translated as CASSERAVYGYTF.

This clone was detected once. The chain carries TRBV5-4 and TRBJ1-1; 7 bases agree with TRBD1. V was clipped by 4 bases and J by 8 bases; unmatched bases: 14. From germline, CDR1 is SGHNT and CDR2 YYREEE (reference sequence). The length of the CDR3 is 15 residues. The CDR3 protein is CASSRGHSPEFEAFF. The CDR3 bases are TGTGCCAGCAGCAGGGGGCACAGTCCGGAATTCGAAGCTTTCTTT.

The rearrangement links TRBV4-1 to TRBJ2-3; D possibly corresponds to TRBD2 (6 bases). The germline V gene has CDR1 MGHRA and CDR2 YSYEKL. The V end lost 3 bases, the J end lost 0 bases, and 10 bases lay between the germline ends. The CDR3 totals 15 residues. The CDR3 DNA sequence: TGCGCCAGCAGCCAGCTGGCGGGGAGCACAGATACGCAGTATTTT. Encoded protein: CASSQLAGSTDTQYF.

This sequence joins TRBV2 and TRBJ1-5; D call uncertain. In germline, CDR1 is SNHLY, CDR2 FYNNEI. V was clipped by 6 bases and J by 8 bases, with 11 bases between them. This CDR3 comprises 12 residues. The CDR3 DNA is TGTGCCAGCAGGCTGGGCTTGGAGCCCCAGCATTTT. This sequence encodes CASRLGLEPQHF.

This clone was picked up one time. The V gene is TRBV5-4, the J gene TRBJ1-6, with 7 bases lining up with TRBD1. Germline values: CDR1 SGHNT, CDR2 YYREEE (reference sequence). The CDR3 consists of 13 residues. Germline trimming cut 4 bases from V and 10 bases from J; bases unmatched to any gene: 5. CDR3 in amino acids: CASSTTRGSPLHF. The CDR3 DNA reads as TGTGCCAGCAGCACCACCAGGGGGTCACCCCTCCACTTT.

V gene TRBV9 combines with J gene TRBJ2-5; 12 nucleotides match TRBD2. Germline V gene lookup returns CDR1 SGDLS and CDR2 YYNGEE. J lost 2 bases, V lost 0 bases, and 5 bases had no gene match. This CDR3 is built from 17 residues. CDR3 protein: CASSVGQTSGGQETQYF. The CDR3 region has the DNA TGTGCCAGCAGCGTAGGACAAACTAGCGGGGGGCAAGAGACCCAGTACTTC.

This clone was counted once. The CDR3 sequence: CASSPDQRAKNIQYF. The CDR3 DNA reads as TGCGCCAGCAGCCCCGATCAGAGGGCCAAAAACATTCAGTACTTC. The chain recombines TRBV5-1 with TRBJ2-4; D ambiguous. Trimming removed 4 bases at V and 1 base at J, with 12 bases between. Germline V CDR1 and CDR2: SGHRS, YFSETQ. The CDR3 length is 15 residues.

J is TRBJ2-7 and V is TRBV5-1, with 10 bases lining up with TRBD1. With V trimmed by 4 bases and J by 4 bases, 5 bases remained unmatched. In germline, CDR1 is SGHRS, CDR2 YFSETQ. The CDR3 has 14 residues. CDR3 in amino acids: CASSGGTGEYEQYF. Written as DNA, the CDR3 is TGCGCCAGCAGCGGAGGGACAGGGGAATACGAGCAGTACTTC. Full variable domain (outside the CDR3, taken from reference TRBV5-1 and TRBJ2-7): KAGVTQTPRYLIKTRGQQVTLSCSPISGHRSVSWYQQTPGQGLQFLFEYFSETQRNKGNFPGRFSGRQFSNSRSEMNVSTLELGDSALYLCASSGGTGEYEQYFGPGTRLTVT.

The chain carries TRBV12-3 or TRBV12-4 and TRBJ1-2; 8 positions match TRBD1. The CDR3 consists of 11 residues. V was clipped by 6 bases and J by 10 bases; unmatched bases: 4. The CDR3 is CASRGQGDYTF. Here the CDR3 DNA reads TGTGCCAGCAGAGGACAGGGCGACTACACCTTC.

The J gene is TRBJ1-2, the V gene TRBV30; 7 bases are a match to TRBD1. The trim removed 5 bases at V and 0 bases at J, leaving 3 bases unmatched. The length of the CDR3 is 13 residues. Germline CDR1 is GTSNPN and CDR2 is SVGIG (reference sequence). CDR3 bases: TGTGCCTGGGGTACAGGGGCTAACTATGGCTACACCTTC. It encodes CAWGTGANYGYTF.

The rearrangement links TRBV12-3 or TRBV12-4 to TRBJ1-1; D is ambiguous. Trimming stripped 6 bases from V and 4 bases from J, with 12 bases between. The CDR3 runs to 13 residues. The DNA of the CDR3 is TGTGCCAGCAGGCCCTCCGCGAGCACTGAAGCTTTCTTT. This encodes CASRPSASTEAFF.

Comment on this clone: The sample holds other DNA sequences that translate to the same CDR3. The chain links TRBV11-2 to TRBJ1-1, with TRBD1 matching 7 bases. CDR3 length equals 14 residues. With 1 base clipped from V and 4 bases from J, the junction kept 3 bases outside the gene matches. Germline V gives CDR1 SGHAT, CDR2 FQNNGV. CDR3 sequence reads: CASSLAGGATEAFF. The CDR3 DNA is TGTGCCAGCAGCTTAGCAGGGGGTGCCACTGAAGCTTTCTTT.

The genes are TRBV3-1 (or the pseudogene TRBV3-2) and TRBJ2-6; D possibly corresponds to TRBD2 (5 bases). The CDR3 has 17 amino acids. V was cut by 3 bases and J by 1 base, with 13 bases left in between. Germline lookup yields CDR1 LGHDT and CDR2 YNNKEL (reference sequence). The DNA of the CDR3 is TGTGCCAGCAGCCAGAGGGCATTCCTATCTGGGGCCAACGTCCTGACTTTC. Translating gives CASSQRAFLSGANVLTF.

The rearrangement links TRBV5-1 to TRBJ1-3, with a tentative D call TRBD1 (5 bases). The length of the CDR3 is 16 residues. V was cut by 4 bases and J by 4 bases, with 18 bases left in between. Germline loops: CDR1 SGHRS, CDR2 YFSETQ. CDR3 sequence (DNA): TGCGCCAGCAGCGAGGTAAACCCAGGGTCAGGAAACACCATATATTTT. Residues: CASSEVNPGSGNTIYF.

This clone was seen a handful of times. This sequence joins TRBV27 and TRBJ1-1; D is unclear. Trimming took off 4 bases at V and 4 bases at J, with 7 bases between the two ends. This CDR3 contains 12 residues. Germline CDR1 is MNHEY and CDR2 is SMNVEV (reference sequence). CDR3 sequence reads: CASSSISTEAFF. In DNA, the CDR3 is TGTGCCAGCAGTTCCATTAGCACTGAAGCTTTCTTT.

V gene TRBV6-6 combines with J gene TRBJ1-4; TRBD1 aligns across 8 bases. This CDR3 has 11 amino acids. The junction had 6 bases not matched to a gene; V was cut back by 7 bases and J by 14 bases. The V gene's germline CDR1 is MNHNY and CDR2 SVGAGI (reference sequence). CDR3 DNA: TGTGCCAGCACAGGGGGCCCTATCCTGTTTTTT. Residues: CASTGGPILFF.

This chain uses TRBV5-1 with TRBJ2-3, with unresolved D. Deletions cut 0 bases from V and 2 bases from J, with 7 bases between. CDR3 size: 14 residues. Germline loops: CDR1 SGHRS, CDR2 YFSETQ. CDR3 nucleotide sequence: TGCGCCAGCAGCTTGGCAGACACCACAGATACGCAGTATTTT. Translation gives CASSLADTTDTQYF.

The genes are TRBV19 and TRBJ1-6, with TRBD1 matching 7 bases. The CDR3 has 17 amino acids. Germline V gene lookup returns CDR1 LNHDA and CDR2 SQIVND (reference sequence). Trimming removed 5 bases from V and 0 bases from J; junction bases left unmatched: 7. The DNA of the CDR3 is TGTGCCAGTAGTCAAGGGACAGCGAGCTCCTATAATTCACCCCTCCACTTT. Translating gives CASSQGTASSYNSPLHF.

This chain connects TRBV30 to TRBJ1-6; D ambiguous. Germline lookup yields CDR1 GTSNPN and CDR2 SVGIG (reference sequence). The CDR3 loop spans 15 amino acids. V dropped 0 bases and J dropped 9 bases, with 15 bases sitting between them. The CDR3 loop is CAWSVSPGSGSPLHF. The DNA of the CDR3 is TGTGCCTGGAGTGTATCGCCCGGTTCTGGTTCACCCCTCCACTTT.